The T cell receptor (beta chain) described here comes from a study of T cell responses to AZD1222 COVID-19 vaccine. Regarding the study as a whole: Repertoire sampling happened only post peak T cell response. Seropositive AZD1222 recipients at baseline numbered only six or seven.

A word on this clone: The antigen is undetermined.

The CDR3 totals 15 residues. Per germline, CDR1 LGHNA and CDR2 YNFKEQ. The junction had 8 bases not matched to a gene; V was cut back by 0 bases and J by 7 bases. Using immunoSEQ multiplex PCR, the repertoire was profiled, and TCRdb retains in-frame clones only, with some absent. The repertoire holds 150,000 or so clones, around 90% seen once, with about 4.4% in the top ten. This TCR derives from an adult in good health. The rearrangement uses TRBV4-2 and TRBJ2-7; 8 bases are shared with TRBD2. The material was peripheral blood, obtained on day 0 of AZD1222 vaccination. The CDR3 DNA is TGTGCCAGCAGCCAAGAAACTAGCGGAGCCTTGGAGCAGTACTTC. Translated, it gives CASSQETSGALEQYF.